A single sample is the source of the 30 T cell receptor beta chains below, sequenced in a study of molecular identifiers for immune sequencing clone quantification. TCRdb redid the calling of the PCR reads with MiXCR, one entry per CDR3 protein. The table has under 600,000 distinct CDR3 sequences, 20% to 25% seen once. The sequenced sample consisted of naive CD8+ T cells from blood, with Jurkat cell RNA spiked in. Subset in this sample: FACS-sorted CD8+CD4-CCR7+CD45RA+ naive T cells. The receptors were gathered from a human donor in good health. Some libraries in this study had Jurkat cell RNA spiked in.

The chain has TRBV27 and TRBJ2-1, with a tentative D call TRBD2 (6 bases). This CDR3 is 16 amino acids long. V lost 2 bases and J lost 0, with 11 bases in between. Germline-derived CDR1 and CDR2 are MNHEY and SMNVEV (reference sequence). The CDR3 nucleotides are TGTGCCAGCAGTTTACTAGCGAGAACCTCCTACAATGAGCAGTTCTTC. Protein product: CASSLLARTSYNEQFF.

The chain recombines TRBV11-2 with TRBJ2-7, with unresolved D. V lost 0 bases and J lost 2, with 11 bases in between. This CDR3 contains 15 residues. Germline CDR1 SGHAT, CDR2 FQNNGV. CDR3 amino acids: CASSLEAGAAYEQYF. CDR3 nucleotide sequence: TGTGCCAGCAGCTTAGAGGCAGGTGCGGCCTACGAGCAGTACTTC.

The chain links TRBV15 to TRBJ2-3; 8 nucleotides line up with TRBD2. Germline trimming cut 2 bases from V and 3 bases from J; bases unmatched to any gene: 10. The CDR3 extends over 17 amino acids. CDR1 and CDR2 (germline): LNHNV, YYDKDF (reference sequence). Here the CDR3 DNA reads TGTGCCACCAGCAGAAACCCGGGACTAGTGATAACAGATACGCAGTATTTT. Translation gives CATSRNPGLVITDTQYF.

The J gene is TRBJ2-4, the V gene TRBV12-3 or TRBV12-4; 9 bases map to TRBD2. V lost 7 bases and J lost 3; bases outside the gene matches: 10. The CDR3 spans 16 residues. The CDR3 sequence: CASIPLGGGGKNIQYF. CDR3 nucleotides: TGTGCCAGCATTCCATTGGGCGGGGGGGGCAAAAACATTCAGTACTTC.

As for this clonotype: A read error may be the cause here, since a much bigger clone is one base away. V and J are TRBV4-3 and TRBJ1-1, with D tentatively TRBD1 (6 bases). The V gene's germline CDR1 is LGHNA and CDR2 YSLEER. The CDR3 runs 15 residues. Trimming stripped 4 bases from V and 1 base from J, with 13 bases between. CDR3 sequence reads: CASSRVPGQNTEAFF. The CDR3 nucleotides are TGCGCCAGCAGCCGAGTCCCGGGACAGAACACTGAAGCTTTCTTT.

In this sample, this clonotype turned up a few times. V is TRBV9 and J is TRBJ2-7; D is uncertain. The CDR3 is made up of 14 amino acids. V lost 2 bases to trimming and J lost 0 bases, with 9 bases between them. Germline values: CDR1 SGDLS, CDR2 YYNGEE. The CDR3 nucleotides are TGTGCCAGCAGCGTCGAGGTAGGCTCCTACGAGCAGTACTTC. As protein: CASSVEVGSYEQYF.

A few counts support this clonotype. CDR3 nucleotide sequence: TGTGCCAGCTCGCCGACTAGCGACCCTACAATGGAGCAGTTCTTC. Translating it yields CASSPTSDPTMEQFF. The rearrangement joins TRBV6-5 to TRBJ2-1, with 8 bases identical to TRBD2. CDR3 size: 15 residues. Germline assignment: CDR1 MNHEY and CDR2 SVGAGI. Trimming removed 8 bases from V and 10 bases from J; junction bases left unmatched: 16.

On this clonotype: This may be a read error: a much more frequent sequence differs by one nucleotide. V and J are TRBV19 and TRBJ2-7; 8 bases map to TRBD2. CDR1 and CDR2 (germline): LNHDA, SQIVND (reference sequence). CDR3 length equals 16 residues. CDR3 sequence: CASSNSNGRASYGQYF. CDR3 nucleotide sequence: TGTGCCAGTAGTAATTCCAACGGGAGGGCGTCCTACGGGCAGTACTTC. The entire variable domain, with the rest obtained from reference TRBV19 and TRBJ2-7, is as follows: DGGITQSPKYLFRKEGQNVTLSCEQNLNHDAMYWYRQDPGQGLRLIYYSQIVNDFQKGDIAEGYSVSREKKESFPLTVTSAQKNPTAFYLCASSNSNGRASYGQYFGPGTRLTVT.

The chain is built from TRBV5-4 and TRBJ2-7; weak D call: TRBD1 (6 bases). V shed 4 bases and J shed 5 bases, with 28 bases lying between them. CDR1 and CDR2 from the germline V gene are SGHNT and YYREEE (reference sequence). The CDR3 spans 18 residues. The CDR3 nucleotides are TGTGCCAGCAGCCCCCGGGGTAGGGCCGGGACACTTAATGACGAGCAGTACTTC. This sequence encodes CASSPRGRAGTLNDEQYF.

This clonotype was observed at least ten times. The chain recombines TRBV5-1 with TRBJ2-1; D gene ambiguous. The CDR3 loop spans 15 amino acids. V lost 5 bases to trimming and J lost 0 bases, with 12 bases between them. Germline assignment: CDR1 SGHRS and CDR2 YFSETQ. The CDR3 DNA reads TGCGCCAGCAGTGCTGACTCCCGCTCCTACAATGAGCAGTTCTTC. Its protein is CASSADSRSYNEQFF.

Comments on this clonotype: Just one base apart from a much larger clone, this may be a read error. The chain recombines TRBV10-3 with TRBJ2-7, with no clear D. CDR3 length equals 14 residues. CDR1 and CDR2 (germline): ENHRY, SYGVKD. The chain's CDR3 is CATSDVRAPYEQYF. CDR3 nucleotide sequence: TGTGCCACCAGTGACGTCCGAGCCCCCTACGAGCAGTACTTC.

This clonotype was seen a few times. V usage is TRBV12-3 or TRBV12-4 and J usage is TRBJ2-7; 7 bases match TRBD1. The ends lost 3 bases at V and 5 bases at J; junction bases unmatched: 4. The CDR3 is 13 amino acids. Here the CDR3 DNA reads TGTGCCAGCAGTTTTGGCAGGGGGAACGAGCAGTACTTC. This translates into CASSFGRGNEQYF.

A remark on this clonotype: A much larger clone differs from this one at a single base, so this may be a read error. The chain couples TRBV4-1 to TRBJ2-3, with D maybe TRBD2 (6 bases). The germline CDR1 and CDR2 sequences are MGHRA and YSYEKL. V was trimmed by 3 bases and J by 6 bases, leaving 28 bases between them. The CDR3 runs 19 residues. The CDR3 loop is CASSQYPAPGRGTGDTQYF. For the CDR3, the DNA is TGCGCCAGCAGCCAGTATCCCGCTCCGGGACGCGGGACGGGGGATACGCAGTATTTT.

This chain uses TRBV13 with TRBJ2-1; the D gene is possibly TRBD1 (6 bases). The germline gives CDR1 PRHDT, CDR2 FYEKMQ (reference sequence). Trimming left V 0 bases short and J 10 bases short, with 13 bases between. There are 14 residues in the CDR3. Here the CDR3 reads CASSLGQGPREQFF. For the CDR3, the DNA is TGTGCCAGCAGCTTAGGACAGGGTCCTCGGGAGCAGTTCTTC.

This clonotype showed up just a few times. This chain connects TRBV6-5 to TRBJ2-7, with TRBD2 as a possible D gene (5 bases). Germline assignment: CDR1 MNHEY and CDR2 SVGAGI. The V gene lost 0 bases and the J gene lost 3 bases, with 12 bases spanning the gap. There are 15 residues in the CDR3. Here the CDR3 DNA reads TGTGCCAGCAGTTACTCGATTGACGGAGGCTACGAGCAGTACTTC. Amino acids: CASSYSIDGGYEQYF.

Note on this clonotype: A read error may explain this, as a much larger clone is one base away. The J gene is TRBJ2-7, the V gene TRBV29-1; perhaps TRBD1 as D (5 bases). Trimming stripped 2 bases from V and 3 bases from J, with 14 bases between. Germline CDR1 SQVTM, CDR2 ANQGSEA. The CDR3 is 14 residues long. In nucleotides, the CDR3 is TGCAGCGTTGAAACGACAAGGGGTGGCTACGAGCAGTACTTC. Its protein is CSVETTRGGYEQYF.

At least ten counts were recorded for this clonotype. The chain recombines TRBV5-8 with TRBJ1-1; D is uncertain. Trimming shortened V by 1 base and J by 0 bases, and 13 bases separated the two germline ends. Germline V gene data show CDR1 as SGHTS and CDR2 as YDEGEE. This CDR3 comprises 16 residues. In nucleotides, the CDR3 is TGTGCCAGCAGCTTGATCGAAGGCAGGATGAACACTGAAGCTTTCTTT. Translating gives CASSLIEGRMNTEAFF.

This chain connects TRBV4-1 to TRBJ1-4; no clear D gene. Trimming left V 4 bases short and J 3 bases short, with 15 bases between. This CDR3 spans 16 amino acids. The V gene's germline CDR1 is MGHRA and CDR2 YSYEKL. CDR3 residues: CASSLLMAAPNEKLFF. The CDR3 nucleotides read TGCGCCAGCAGCCTACTTATGGCAGCTCCTAATGAAAAACTGTTTTTT.

With regard to this clonotype: Just one base apart from a much larger clone, this may be a read error. This CDR3 is missing its conserved last phenylalanine or tryptophan, likely due to a read error. J is TRBJ2-7 and V is TRBV5-6, with 12 nucleotides matching TRBD2. Germline CDR1 is SGHDT and CDR2 is YYEEEE. The CDR3 contains 15 residues. V shed 4 bases, J shed 3 bases, and the junction held 5 bases outside the gene matches. The CDR3 loop reads CASSGGLAGIYEQYS. Here the CDR3 DNA reads TGTGCCAGCAGCGGTGGACTAGCGGGGATCTACGAGCAGTACTCC.

Comment on this clonotype: A much larger clone lies one base from this, so it may be a read error. The V and J genes are TRBV5-1 and TRBJ1-4; possible D gene TRBD1, 6 bases. The length of the CDR3 is 14 residues. Germline lookup yields CDR1 SGHRS and CDR2 YFSETQ. The CDR3 DNA is TGCGCCAGCAGCTTACAGGGTCGCGATGAAAAACCGTTTTTT. This codes for CASSLQGRDEKPFF.

The chain is built from TRBV28 and TRBJ2-7; 8 bases line up with TRBD1. V lost 5 bases and J lost 2; bases outside the gene matches: 11. Germline V gives CDR1 MDHEN, CDR2 SYDVKM. CDR3 length: 16 amino acids. CDR3 amino acids: CASSPFVGTGPYEQYF. DNA for the CDR3: TGTGCCAGCAGTCCCTTTGTTGGGACAGGTCCCTACGAGCAGTACTTC.

This clonotype has a count of ten or more. V and J are TRBV7-8 and TRBJ1-1, with D possibly matching TRBD1 (6 bases). Trimming removed 1 base from V and 5 bases from J, with 23 bases in between. Germline CDR1 reads SGHVS; CDR2 reads FQNEAQ. The CDR3 loop spans 18 amino acids. The CDR3, as DNA: TGTGCCAGCAGCTTAGAGGGGGGGGACAACGTTTTGGGGACTGAAGCTTTCTTT. This gives the protein CASSLEGGDNVLGTEAFF.

The table lists this clonotype with many counts. This chain uses TRBV4-2 with TRBJ2-7, with D unresolved. The germline gives CDR1 LGHNA, CDR2 YNFKEQ. V lost 0 bases and J lost 2, with 8 bases in between. This CDR3 contains 14 residues. The CDR3 region is CASSQEWPTYEQYF. The CDR3 nucleotides are TGTGCCAGCAGCCAAGAGTGGCCCACCTACGAGCAGTACTTC.

This clonotype was observed at least ten times. J is TRBJ2-7 and V is TRBV7-2; TRBD2 matches 7 bases. V was clipped by 1 base and J by 2 bases; unmatched bases: 11. Germline V gene sequence: CDR1 SGHTA, CDR2 FQGNSA. The CDR3 contains 17 residues. CDR3 DNA sequence: TGTGCCAGCAGCTTAGACGGGATTAAGCGGGGTGCCTACGAGCAGTACTTC. As protein: CASSLDGIKRGAYEQYF. Drawing the rest from reference TRBV7-2 and TRBJ2-7, the complete variable domain is GAGVSQSPSNKVTEKGKDVELRCDPISGHTALYWYRQSLGQGLEFLIYFQGNSAPDKSGLPSDRFSAERTGGSVSTLTIQRTQQEDSAVYLCASSLDGIKRGAYEQYFGPGTRLTVT.

To note about this clonotype: This likely comes from a read error, as the CDR3 has no conserved phenylalanine or tryptophan at its end. The chain carries TRBV6-5 and TRBJ2-7; D gene uncertain. Germline V gives CDR1 MNHEY, CDR2 SVGAGI. The CDR3 consists of 13 residues. Trimming removed 0 bases at V and 4 bases at J, with 7 bases between. Here the CDR3 DNA reads TGTGCCAGCAGTTACTCATTAGGTTACGAGCAGTACCTC. This sequence encodes CASSYSLGYEQYL.

This chain connects TRBV7-9 to TRBJ2-5; 8 bases line up with TRBD1. Germline V gives CDR1 SEHNR, CDR2 FQNEAQ (reference sequence). The CDR3 spans 17 residues. Losses at the gene ends were 3 bases for V and 5 bases for J; bases not matched to a gene: 14. In nucleotides, the CDR3 is TGTGCCAGCAGCTTCCCCCAGGACAGGGTGTTCAGGGAGACCCAGTACTTC. This encodes CASSFPQDRVFRETQYF.

This clonotype was recorded a few times. The rearrangement links TRBV2 to TRBJ2-2; tentatively, D is TRBD2 (6 bases). The CDR3 runs 17 residues. Trimming shortened V by 4 bases and J by 5 bases, and 20 bases separated the two germline ends. The germline gives CDR1 SNHLY, CDR2 FYNNEI. CDR3 residues: CASSAELGVRGTGELFF. CDR3 nucleotide sequence: TGTGCCAGCAGTGCCGAGCTGGGGGTCCGGGGGACCGGGGAGCTGTTTTTT. Together with reference TRBV2 and TRBJ2-2, the CDR3 gives the full variable domain: EPEVTQTPSHQVTQMGQEVILRCVPISNHLYFYWYRQILGQKVEFLVSFYNNEISEKSEIFDDQFSVERPDGSNFTLKIRSTKLEDSAMYFCASSAELGVRGTGELFFGEGSRLTVL.

This clonotype has more than one count but fewer than ten. This rearrangement joins TRBV12-3 or TRBV12-4 to TRBJ1-1; D is ambiguous. V was pared by 0 bases and J by 4 bases, with 6 bases between. This CDR3 comprises 13 residues. CDR3 in amino acids: CASSLAHGTEAFF. The CDR3 DNA sequence: TGTGCCAGCAGTTTAGCACATGGCACTGAAGCTTTCTTT.

At least ten counts were recorded for this clonotype. The rearrangement links TRBV6-7 to TRBJ1-4; D gene ambiguous. TRBV6-7 counts as an open reading frame of uncertain function. Trimming cost V 2 bases and J 0 bases, with 16 bases left between them. This CDR3 comprises 18 residues. CDR3 loop: CASSYPTDCNATNEKLFF. DNA for the CDR3: TGTGCCAGCAGTTACCCGACTGATTGCAATGCAACTAATGAAAAACTGTTTTTT.

This clonotype was seen just once. This chain uses TRBV3-1 with TRBJ2-1; D remains ambiguous. Germline V lookup: CDR1 LGHDT, CDR2 YNNKEL (reference sequence). The CDR3 spans 13 residues. The germline V and J ends were trimmed by 4 bases and 6 bases, with 10 bases remaining between them. The CDR3 region has the DNA TGTGCCAGCAGCCTGTCTCCTTGCAATGAGCAGTTCTTC. Amino acids: CASSLSPCNEQFF.